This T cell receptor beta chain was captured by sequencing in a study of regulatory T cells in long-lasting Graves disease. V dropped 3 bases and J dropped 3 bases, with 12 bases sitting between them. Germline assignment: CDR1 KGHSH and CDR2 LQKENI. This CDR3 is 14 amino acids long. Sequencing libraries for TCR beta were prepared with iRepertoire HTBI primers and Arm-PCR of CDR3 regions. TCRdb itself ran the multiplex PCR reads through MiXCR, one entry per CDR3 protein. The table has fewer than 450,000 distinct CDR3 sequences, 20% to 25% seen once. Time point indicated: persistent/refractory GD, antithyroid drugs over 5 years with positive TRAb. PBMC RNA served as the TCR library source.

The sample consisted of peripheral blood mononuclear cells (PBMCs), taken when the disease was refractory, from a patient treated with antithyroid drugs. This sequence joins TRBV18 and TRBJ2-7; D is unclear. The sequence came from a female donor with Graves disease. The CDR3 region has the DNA TGTGCCAGCTCACCGGCGGTCGTCAACTACGAGCAGTACTTC. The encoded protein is CASSPAVVNYEQYF. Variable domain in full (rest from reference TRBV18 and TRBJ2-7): NAGVMQNPRHLVRRRGQEARLRCSPMKGHSHVYWYRQLPEEGLKFMVYLQKENIIDESGMPKERFSAEFPKEGPSILRIQQVVRGDSAAYFCASSPAVVNYEQYFGPGTRLTVT.